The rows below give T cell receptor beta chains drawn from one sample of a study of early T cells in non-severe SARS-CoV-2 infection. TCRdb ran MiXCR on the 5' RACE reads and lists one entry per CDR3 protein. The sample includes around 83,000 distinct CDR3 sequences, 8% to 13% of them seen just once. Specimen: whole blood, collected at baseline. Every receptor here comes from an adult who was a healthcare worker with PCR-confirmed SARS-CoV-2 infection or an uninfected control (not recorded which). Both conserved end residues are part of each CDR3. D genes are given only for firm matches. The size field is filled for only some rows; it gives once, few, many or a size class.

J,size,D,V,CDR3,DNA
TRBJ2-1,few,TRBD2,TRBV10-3,CAISDSTSGGNEQFF,TGTGCCATCAGTGATTCAACTAGCGGAGGCAATGAGCAGTTCTTC
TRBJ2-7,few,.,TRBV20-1,CSALGPAAYEQYF,TGCAGTGCTCTAGGGCCAGCGGCCTACGAGCAGTACTTC
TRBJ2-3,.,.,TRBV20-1,CSRFGSDTQYF,TGCAGTCGGTTTGGGTCAGATACGCAGTATTTT
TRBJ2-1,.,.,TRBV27,CASRHGTANEQFF,TGTGCCAGCAGGCACGGGACTGCCAATGAGCAGTTCTTC
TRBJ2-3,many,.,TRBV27,CASSLNRDSSTDTQYF,TGTGCCAGCAGTCTTAACCGGGACTCTAGCACAGATACGCAGTATTTT
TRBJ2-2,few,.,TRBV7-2,CASSSPGGPGELFF,TGTGCCAGCAGCTCGCCGGGCGGTCCCGGGGAGCTGTTTTTT
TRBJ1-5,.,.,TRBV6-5,CASSQGRFSNQPQHF,TGTGCCAGCAGTCAAGGACGGTTTAGCAATCAGCCCCAGCATTTT
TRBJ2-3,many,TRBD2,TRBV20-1,CSARVPSGRSDTQYF,TGCAGTGCTAGGGTCCCTAGCGGGAGGTCGGATACGCAGTATTTT
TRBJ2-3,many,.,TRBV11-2,CASSFGQSTDTQYF,TGTGCCAGCAGCTTCGGACAGAGCACAGATACGCAGTATTTT
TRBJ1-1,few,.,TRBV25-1,CASSDSWTEAFF,TGTGCCAGCAGTGATTCTTGGACAGAAGCTTTCTTT
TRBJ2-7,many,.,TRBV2,CASIQTGAEQYF,TGTGCCAGCATCCAGACGGGCGCCGAGCAGTACTTC
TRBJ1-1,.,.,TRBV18,CASSLRGTEAFF,TGTGCCAGCTCACTAAGGGGCACTGAAGCTTTCTTT
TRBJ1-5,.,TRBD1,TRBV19,CASSREQGVSNQPQHF,TGTGCCAGTAGCCGGGAACAGGGGGTGAGCAATCAGCCCCAGCATTTT
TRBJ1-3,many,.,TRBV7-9,CASSPSRGGSGNTIYF,TGTGCCAGCAGCCCCTCCAGGGGAGGTTCTGGAAACACCATATATTTT
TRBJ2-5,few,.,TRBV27,CASGDGLPLQETQYF,TGTGCCAGCGGCGACGGATTACCCCTCCAAGAGACCCAGTACTTC
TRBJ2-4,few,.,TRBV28,CASSFSGARKNIQYF,TGTGCCAGCAGTTTTTCTGGGGCCCGGAAAAACATTCAGTACTTC
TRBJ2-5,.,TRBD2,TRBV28,CASSLTSGGPGTQYF,TGTGCCAGCAGTTTGACTAGCGGGGGCCCCGGGACCCAGTACTTC
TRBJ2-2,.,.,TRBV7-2,CASSLNLNTGELFF,TGTGCCAGCAGCTTAAACTTGAACACCGGGGAGCTGTTTTTT
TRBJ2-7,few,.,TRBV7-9,CASSYDSYEQYF,TGTGCCAGCAGCTACGACTCTTACGAGCAGTACTTC
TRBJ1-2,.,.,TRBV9,CASSNRDNYGYTF,TGTGCCAGCAGCAACCGGGATAACTATGGCTACACCTTC
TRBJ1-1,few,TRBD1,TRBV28,CASNDRENTEAFF,TGTGCCAGCAACGACAGGGAGAACACTGAAGCTTTCTTT